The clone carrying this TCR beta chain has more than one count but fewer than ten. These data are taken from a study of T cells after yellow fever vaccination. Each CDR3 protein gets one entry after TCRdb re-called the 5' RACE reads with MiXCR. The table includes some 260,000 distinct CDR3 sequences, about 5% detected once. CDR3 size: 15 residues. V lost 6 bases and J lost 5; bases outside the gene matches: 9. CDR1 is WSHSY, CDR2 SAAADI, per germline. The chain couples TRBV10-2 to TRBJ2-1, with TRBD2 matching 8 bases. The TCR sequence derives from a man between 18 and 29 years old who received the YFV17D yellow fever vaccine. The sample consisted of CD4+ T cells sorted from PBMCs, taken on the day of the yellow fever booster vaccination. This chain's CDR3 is CASSRAGGTDNEQFF. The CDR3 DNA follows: TGCGCCAGCAGCCGTGCGGGGGGCACCGACAATGAGCAGTTCTTC.